What follows are 15 T cell receptor beta chains derived from one specimen sequenced in a study of cytomegalovirus exposure and HLA in healthy donors. The table came from immunoSEQ multiplex PCR; TCRdb's copy has only in-frame clones and leaves some out. The sample lists some 130,000 clones, about 80% seen once, with approximately 30% in the top ten. Sequencing was performed on PBMCs. The receptors here all came from a young man in good health and CMV-seropositive.

The rearrangement joins TRBV27 to TRBJ2-1; D is undetermined. This CDR3 comprises 13 residues. V gave up 5 bases and J gave up 6 bases, with 11 bases separating them. CDR1 and CDR2 from the germline V gene are MNHEY and SMNVEV (reference sequence). CDR3 protein: CASSLPGSNEQFF. The CDR3 DNA reads as TGTGCCAGCAGTCTACCGGGTAGCAATGAGCAGTTCTTC.

The rearrangement uses TRBV5-4 and TRBJ2-1; 11 nucleotides align to TRBD2. The CDR3 is 15 residues long. Germline V gene data show CDR1 as SGHNT and CDR2 as YYREEE (reference sequence). J gave up 6 bases and V 2 bases, and 4 bases lay outside the gene matches. This chain's CDR3 is CASSFPSGGINEQFF. DNA for the CDR3: TGTGCCAGCAGCTTTCCTAGCGGGGGGATCAATGAGCAGTTCTTC.

V gene TRBV18 combines with J gene TRBJ1-6; the D is unclear. V lost 11 bases and J lost 4, with 24 bases in between. Per the germline V gene, CDR1 is KGHSH and CDR2 is LQKENI. This CDR3 comprises 17 residues. Here the CDR3 DNA reads TGTGCCCCCTCACCGACCCCTGCGGTTCTGTATAATTCACCCCTCCACTTT. It translates to CAPSPTPAVLYNSPLHF.

The chain carries TRBV21-1 and TRBJ1-2. TRBV21-1 counts as a pseudogene. The CDR3 length is 14 residues. The CDR3 nucleotides are TGTGCCAGCAGCAAATGGGAGGGGGTAAGCGGCTACACCTTC. It is translated as CASSKWEGVSGYTF.

The rearrangement joins TRBV14 to TRBJ2-7, with unresolved D. The CDR3 covers 14 residues. Germline-derived CDR1 and CDR2 are SGHDN and FVKESK. The ends were cut back, 1 base at V and 0 bases at J, with 7 bases in the middle. The CDR3 DNA reads TGTGCCAGCAGCCAAGTGGGCCCCTCCTACGAGCAGTACTTC. Protein sequence: CASSQVGPSYEQYF. Full variable domain (missing parts from reference TRBV14 and TRBJ2-7): EAGVTQFPSHSVIEKGQTVTLRCDPISGHDNLYWYRRVMGKEIKFLLHFVKESKQDESGMPNNRFLAERTGGTYSTLKVQPAELEDSGVYFCASSQVGPSYEQYFGPGTRLTVT.

CDR3 in amino acids: CASSERQVIEQYF. In nucleotides, the CDR3 is TGTGCCAGCAGTGAACGACAGGTGATCGAGCAGTACTTC. The chain links TRBV2 to TRBJ2-7, with D tentatively TRBD1 (6 bases). V was pared by 2 bases and J by 6 bases, with 11 bases between. Germline loops: CDR1 SNHLY, CDR2 FYNNEI. CDR3 length equals 13 residues.

The V gene is TRBV5-1, the J gene TRBJ1-1; D remains ambiguous. The CDR3 runs 17 residues. V lost 5 bases and J 1 base, leaving 21 bases between the germline ends. The V gene's germline CDR1 is SGHRS and CDR2 YFSETQ. CDR3 bases: TGCGCCAGCAGGTCCGGGTCTATCACCGGAGGGAACACTGAAGCTTTCTTT. It is translated as CASRSGSITGGNTEAFF.

The V gene is TRBV18, the J gene TRBJ1-6; 7 positions match TRBD1. V was pared by 2 bases and J by 7 bases, with 8 bases of the junction left unmatched. Germline V gene data show CDR1 as KGHSH and CDR2 as LQKENI. This CDR3 contains 16 residues. The CDR3 region is CASSPTPDRANSPLHF. Written as DNA, the CDR3 is TGTGCCAGCTCACCAACTCCTGACAGGGCCAATTCACCCCTCCACTTT.

V usage is TRBV2 and J usage is TRBJ1-2; D unresolved. V was pared by 6 bases and J by 5 bases, with 7 bases between. There are 11 residues in the CDR3. Germline V CDR1 and CDR2: SNHLY, FYNNEI. The CDR3 region is CASSTQYGYTF. CDR3 in DNA: TGTGCCAGCAGCACACAATATGGCTACACCTTC.

The chain combines TRBV7-2 with TRBJ2-1; the D is unclear. The CDR3 totals 13 residues. V gave up 8 bases and J gave up 0 bases, with 8 bases separating them. Germline V gene lookup returns CDR1 SGHTA and CDR2 FQGNSA. The CDR3 is CASGPSSYNEQFF. CDR3 coding DNA: TGTGCCAGCGGGCCGAGCTCCTACAATGAGCAGTTCTTC.

This chain joins TRBV7-2 and TRBJ2-1; possibly TRBD1 for D (6 bases). Germline loops: CDR1 SGHTA, CDR2 FQGNSA. With 5 bases removed from V and 2 bases from J, the gap between germline ends came to 13 bases. CDR3 length: 15 residues. CDR3 DNA sequence: TGTGCCAGCAGCCCCTATCAGGGGACCTACAATGAGCAGTTCTTC. This encodes CASSPYQGTYNEQFF.

The V gene is TRBV2, the J gene TRBJ2-7, with 11 nucleotides matching TRBD2. Germline V gene sequence: CDR1 SNHLY, CDR2 FYNNEI. V lost 6 bases to trimming and J lost 3 bases; unmatched junction nucleotides: 4. The length of the CDR3 is 14 residues. This CDR3 is CASSAGLAGYEQYF. DNA of the CDR3: TGTGCCAGCAGCGCCGGACTAGCGGGCTACGAGCAGTACTTC. The full variable domain, in which reference TRBV2 and TRBJ2-7 provide the parts outside the CDR3, is EPEVTQTPSHQVTQMGQEVILRCVPISNHLYFYWYRQILGQKVEFLVSFYNNEISEKSEIFDDQFSVERPDGSNFTLKIRSTKLEDSAMYFCASSAGLAGYEQYFGPGTRLTVT.

This clone showed up just a few times. The chain combines TRBV11-1 with TRBJ2-3; 7 bases map to TRBD2. The CDR3 is made up of 16 amino acids. Germline V gene lookup returns CDR1 SGHAT and CDR2 FQDESV (reference sequence). V shed 5 bases and J 1 base; nucleotides not matched to a gene: 9. CDR3 bases: TGTGCCAGCAGCACTGGACTAGAGTGGGGCACAGATACGCAGTATTTT. This codes for CASSTGLEWGTDTQYF.

There are a few counts of this clone. The CDR3 sequence is CATSRLFTGVINTEAFF. The CDR3 bases are TGTGCCACCAGCAGATTATTCACAGGGGTGATCAACACTGAAGCTTTCTTT. The rearrangement links TRBV15 to TRBJ1-1; 7 positions agree with TRBD1. CDR1 is LNHNV and CDR2 is YYDKDF in the germline V gene (reference sequence). The CDR3 length is 17 residues. V shed 2 bases and J 2 bases; nucleotides not matched to a gene: 11.

The V call is TRBV5-1, the J call TRBJ2-7, with 7 bases identical to TRBD1. Per germline, CDR1 SGHRS and CDR2 YFSETQ. The V segment lost 4 bases and the J segment 2 bases; nucleotides outside the gene matches: 9. This CDR3 has 15 amino acids. CDR3 sequence: CASSATGTATYEQYF. DNA of the CDR3: TGCGCCAGCAGCGCTACCGGGACAGCCACCTACGAGCAGTACTTC.